This paragraph reports one T cell receptor (beta chain). At least ten counts were recorded for this clonotype. Its antigen specificity is not known. No conserved phenylalanine or tryptophan ends this CDR3, so it is likely a read error. Because the CDR3's place on the DNA is in doubt, the DNA is left out and the CDR3 is given as listed by TCRdb. 9 amino acids form the CDR3, both terminal residues included. The record originates from a study of response to subunit inactivated influenza vaccine (dated 2018 in TCRdb). For context, the study as a whole: Deep quantitative T cell receptor repertoire profiling was used in the study to track responses to a trivalent subunit inactivated influenza vaccine. What the authors observed across the whole study: The authors suggested that each seasonal influenza vaccination may recruit only a limited number of new T cells.

Library creation used RT-PCR. Sequencing was performed on an Illumina HiSeq 2500. The public reads were quality trimmed at Q25 with fastp and then assembled into clones with MiXCR by TCRdb, keeping productive beta chains. Rows with a matching CDR3 protein are joined into one entry that keeps the most common DNA and genes. This sample has about 650,000 distinct CDR3 sequences in its table, and 15% to 19% of those were observed once. Roughly 11% of the sample comes from the top ten. The material sequenced was PBMCs from blood, taken 11 to 12 days after vaccination. The sequence is built from TRBV21-1 and TRBJ2-5; the table's D call, TRBD1, was not checked against the DNA. TRBV21-1 is labeled a pseudogene. This clonotype was sampled from a man aged 50 to 59 who received an inactivated influenza vaccine. Donor details come from another sample of the same person, matched by shared clones. The CDR3: CASSQGGHR.